The rows below give T cell receptor beta chains drawn from one sample of a study of regulatory T cells in long-lasting Graves disease. TCRdb redid the calling of the multiplex PCR reads with MiXCR, one entry per CDR3 protein. This sample carries fewer than 650,000 distinct CDR3 sequences, around 17% of them seen once, and the ten largest clones take around 18%. In addition, the sample was reused for a study of T cells in Graves' hyperthyroidism and ophthalmopathy.

The specimen was peripheral blood mononuclear cells (PBMCs), collected at new diagnosis, from a patient treated with antithyroid drugs. All receptors come from a young woman with Graves disease. CDR3s include the opening cysteine and the closing phenylalanine or tryptophan. A D gene is named only where the DNA matches it firmly. Where a row states a size, it is once, few, many or the class of an expanded clone; other rows omit it.

D	length	V	J	size	DNA	CDR3
NA	17	TRBV7-2	TRBJ2-6	many	TGTGCCAGCAGCTGGAGCTGGGGACGATCTGGGGCCAACGTCCTGACTTTC	CASSWSWGRSGANVLTF
TRBD1	14	TRBV6-1	TRBJ1-3	many	TGTGCCAGCAGTACGACAGGGGTCGGAAACACCATATATTTT	CASSTTGVGNTIYF
NA	13	TRBV6-1	TRBJ1-1	many	TGTGCCGGCCAACGGGACCTGAACACTGAAGCTTTCTTT	CAGQRDLNTEAFF
TRBD1	14	TRBV5-1	TRBJ1-2	NA	TGCGCCAGCACCCTGGGACAGGGCCTCTATGGCTACACCTTC	CASTLGQGLYGYTF
TRBD1	14	TRBV27	TRBJ1-2	many	TGTGCCAGCACCAGGACAGGGGGCGCCTATGGCTACACCTTC	CASTRTGGAYGYTF
TRBD2	16	TRBV20-1	TRBJ2-5	few	TGCAGTGCTGTTGGAGCGGGAGTGGGGTACCAAGAGACCCAGTACTTC	CSAVGAGVGYQETQYF
TRBD2	14	TRBV4-1	TRBJ2-4	NA	TGCGCCAGCAGCCACCCATTAGCGGGAGGGCCGGGCTACTTC	CASSHPLAGGPGYF
NA	15	TRBV18	TRBJ2-3	few	TGTGCCAGCTCACCCCGGAAGGGTGGATTGGATACGCAGTATTTT	CASSPRKGGLDTQYF
NA	11	TRBV15	TRBJ2-1	NA	TGTGCCACCAGCATGGTCGATGAGCAGTTCTTC	CATSMVDEQFF
NA	13	TRBV10-3	TRBJ1-2	few	TGTGCCATCAGGGACAGAAAGGACTATGGCTACACCTTC	CAIRDRKDYGYTF
NA	13	TRBV10-3	TRBJ1-2	few	TGTGCCATCACCCGAGATGACAGCTATGGCTACACCTTC	CAITRDDSYGYTF
TRBD1	14	TRBV18	TRBJ1-2	NA	TGTGCCAGCTCACCGACAGGGGAACTCTATGGCTACACCTTC	CASSPTGELYGYTF
NA	12	TRBV6-2/TRBV6-3	TRBJ1-6	NA	TGTGCCAGCACTTTCTTCCGGGACCCGCCGGTGTTT	CASTFFRDPPVF
NA	16	TRBV27	TRBJ2-7	many	TGTGCCAGCAGTTTAATCACCTTGCCGGGTGTCGACGAGCAGTACTTC	CASSLITLPGVDEQYF